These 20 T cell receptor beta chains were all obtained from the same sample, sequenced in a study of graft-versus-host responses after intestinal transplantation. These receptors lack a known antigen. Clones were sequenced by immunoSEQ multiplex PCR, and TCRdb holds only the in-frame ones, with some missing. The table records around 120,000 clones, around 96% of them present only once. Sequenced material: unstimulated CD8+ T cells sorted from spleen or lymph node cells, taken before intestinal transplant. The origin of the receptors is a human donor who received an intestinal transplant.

The CDR3 reads CASRLGLAGDTQYF. In DNA, the CDR3 is TGTGCCAGCCGATTAGGACTAGCGGGAGATACGCAGTATTTT. The rearrangement joins TRBV19 to TRBJ2-3; 11 bases agree with TRBD2. There are 14 residues in the CDR3. The germline CDR1 and CDR2 sequences are LNHDA and SQIVND (reference sequence). Trimming cost V 9 bases and J 5 bases; bases outside gene matches: 7.

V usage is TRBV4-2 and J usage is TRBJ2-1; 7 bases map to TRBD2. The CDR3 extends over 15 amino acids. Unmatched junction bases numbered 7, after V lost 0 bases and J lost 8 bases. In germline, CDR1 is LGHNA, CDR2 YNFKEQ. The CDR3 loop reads CASSQETTSLDEQFF. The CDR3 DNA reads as TGTGCCAGCAGCCAAGAGACGACTAGCCTCGATGAGCAGTTCTTC.

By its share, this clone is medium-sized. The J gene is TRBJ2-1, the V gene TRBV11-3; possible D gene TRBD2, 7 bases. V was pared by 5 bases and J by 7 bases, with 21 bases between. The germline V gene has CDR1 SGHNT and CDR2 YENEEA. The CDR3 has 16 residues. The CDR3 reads CASSPSGLGGRNEQFF. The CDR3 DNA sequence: TGTGCCAGCAGCCCAAGCGGACTAGGGGGTCGGAATGAGCAGTTCTTC. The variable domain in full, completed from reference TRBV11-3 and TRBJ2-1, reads EAGVVQSPRYKIIEKKQPVAFWCNPISGHNTLYWYLQNLGQGPELLIRYENEEAVDDSQLPKDRFSAERLKGVDSTLKIQPAELGDSAVYLCASSPSGLGGRNEQFFGPGTRLTVL.

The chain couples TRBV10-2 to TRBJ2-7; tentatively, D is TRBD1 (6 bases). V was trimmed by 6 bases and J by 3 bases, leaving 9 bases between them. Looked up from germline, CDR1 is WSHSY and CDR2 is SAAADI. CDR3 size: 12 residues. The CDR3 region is CASRDSYYEQYF. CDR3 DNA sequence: TGCGCCAGCAGGGACAGTTACTACGAGCAGTACTTC.

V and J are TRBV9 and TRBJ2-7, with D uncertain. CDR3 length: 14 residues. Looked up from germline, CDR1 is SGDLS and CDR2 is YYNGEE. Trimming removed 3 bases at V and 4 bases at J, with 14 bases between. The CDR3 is CASSEFGDFYEQYF. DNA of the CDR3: TGTGCCAGCAGCGAGTTCGGAGATTTTTACGAGCAGTACTTC.

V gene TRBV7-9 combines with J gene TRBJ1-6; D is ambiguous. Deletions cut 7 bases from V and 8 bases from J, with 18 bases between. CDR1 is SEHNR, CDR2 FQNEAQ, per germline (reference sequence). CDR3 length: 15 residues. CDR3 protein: CASNPVTPGDSPLHF. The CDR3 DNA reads TGTGCCAGCAACCCTGTGACACCCGGAGATTCACCCCTCCACTTT.

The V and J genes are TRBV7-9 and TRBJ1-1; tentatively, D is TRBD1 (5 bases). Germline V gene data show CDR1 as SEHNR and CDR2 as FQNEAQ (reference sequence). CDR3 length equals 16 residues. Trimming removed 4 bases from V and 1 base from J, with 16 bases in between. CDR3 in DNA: TGTGCCAGCAGCTCCCAAAAAGACAGCGCGAACACTGAAGCTTTCTTT. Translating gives CASSSQKDSANTEAFF. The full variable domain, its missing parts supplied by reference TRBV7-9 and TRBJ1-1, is DTGVSQNPRHKITKRGQNVTFRCDPISEHNRLYWYRQTLGQGPEFLTYFQNEAQLEKSRLLSDRFSAERPKGSFSTLEIQRTEQGDSAMYLCASSSQKDSANTEAFFGQGTRLTVV.

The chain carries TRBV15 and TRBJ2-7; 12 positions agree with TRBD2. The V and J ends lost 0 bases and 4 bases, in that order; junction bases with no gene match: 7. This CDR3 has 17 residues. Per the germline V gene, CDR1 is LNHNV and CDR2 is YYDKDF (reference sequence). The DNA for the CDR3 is TGTGCCACCAGCAGAGATAGTTTGACTAGCGGGAGTTACGAGCAGTACTTC. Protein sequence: CATSRDSLTSGSYEQYF.

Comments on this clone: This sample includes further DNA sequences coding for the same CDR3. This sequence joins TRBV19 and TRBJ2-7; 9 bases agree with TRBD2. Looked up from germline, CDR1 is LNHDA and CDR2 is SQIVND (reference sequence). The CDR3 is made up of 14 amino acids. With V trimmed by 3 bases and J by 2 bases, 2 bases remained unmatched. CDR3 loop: CASSIVAGAYEQYF. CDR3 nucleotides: TGTGCCAGTAGTATCGTAGCGGGAGCCTACGAGCAGTACTTC. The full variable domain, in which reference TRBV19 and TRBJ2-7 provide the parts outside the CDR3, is DGGITQSPKYLFRKEGQNVTLSCEQNLNHDAMYWYRQDPGQGLRLIYYSQIVNDFQKGDIAEGYSVSREKKESFPLTVTSAQKNPTAFYLCASSIVAGAYEQYFGPGTRLTVT.

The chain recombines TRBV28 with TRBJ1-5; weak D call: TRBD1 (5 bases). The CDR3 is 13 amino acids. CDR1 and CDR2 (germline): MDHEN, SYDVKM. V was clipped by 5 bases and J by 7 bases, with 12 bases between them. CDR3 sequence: CASSPSGDQPQHF. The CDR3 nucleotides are TGTGCCAGCAGTCCCTCGGGGGACCAGCCCCAGCATTTT.

The CDR3: CASSVGTLSNQPQHF. CDR3 nucleotide sequence: TGTGCCAGCAGCGTGGGGACACTTAGCAATCAGCCCCAGCATTTT. The chain is built from TRBV5-5 and TRBJ1-5, with D perhaps matching TRBD1 (6 bases). CDR1 is SGHKS, CDR2 YYEKEE, per germline (reference sequence). CDR3 size: 15 residues. The V gene lost 4 bases and the J gene lost 0 bases, with 11 bases spanning the gap.

The DNA for the CDR3 is TGTGCCAGCGGGGGCCAGGGGAGGGCCTACGAGCAGTACTTC. Protein product: CASGGQGRAYEQYF. V is TRBV2 and J is TRBJ2-7, with TRBD2 as a possible D gene (7 bases). This CDR3 has 14 amino acids. In germline, CDR1 is SNHLY, CDR2 FYNNEI. The V gene lost 8 bases and the J gene lost 2 bases, with 16 bases spanning the gap.

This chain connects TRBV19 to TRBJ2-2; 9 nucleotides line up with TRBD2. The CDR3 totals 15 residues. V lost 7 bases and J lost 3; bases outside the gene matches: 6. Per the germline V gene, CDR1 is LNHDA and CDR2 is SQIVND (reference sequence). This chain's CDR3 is CASNGGRAYTGELFF. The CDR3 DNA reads TGTGCCAGTAATGGCGGGAGGGCATACACCGGGGAGCTGTTTTTT.

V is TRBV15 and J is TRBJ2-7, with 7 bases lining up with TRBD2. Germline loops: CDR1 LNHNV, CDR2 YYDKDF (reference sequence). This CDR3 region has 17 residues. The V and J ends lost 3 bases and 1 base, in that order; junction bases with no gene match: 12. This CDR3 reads CATSSPSREGLSYEQYF. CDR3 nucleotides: TGTGCCACCAGCAGCCCCTCGAGGGAGGGCCTATCCTACGAGCAGTACTTC.

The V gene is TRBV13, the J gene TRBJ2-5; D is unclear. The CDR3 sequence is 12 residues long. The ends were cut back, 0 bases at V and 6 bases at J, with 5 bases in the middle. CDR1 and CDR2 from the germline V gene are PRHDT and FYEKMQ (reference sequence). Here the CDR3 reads CASSLGEQTQYF. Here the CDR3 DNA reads TGTGCCAGCAGCTTAGGCGAGCAGACCCAGTACTTC. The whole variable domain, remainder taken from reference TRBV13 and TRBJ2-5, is AAGVIQSPRHLIKEKRETATLKCYPIPRHDTVYWYQQGPGQDPQFLISFYEKMQSDKGSIPDRFSAQQFSDYHSELNMSSLELGDSALYFCASSLGEQTQYFGPGTRLLVL.

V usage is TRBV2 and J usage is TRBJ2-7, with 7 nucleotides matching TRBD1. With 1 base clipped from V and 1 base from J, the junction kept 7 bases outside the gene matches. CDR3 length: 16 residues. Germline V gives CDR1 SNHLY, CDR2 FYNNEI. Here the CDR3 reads CASSEGGQRPSYEQYF. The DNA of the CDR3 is TGTGCCAGCAGTGAAGGGGGACAGAGGCCATCCTACGAGCAGTACTTC.

This CDR3 is CATSRDLGDMNTEAFF. CDR3 bases: TGTGCCACCAGCAGAGATCTGGGGGATATGAACACTGAAGCTTTCTTT. V gene TRBV15 combines with J gene TRBJ1-1; D is possibly TRBD1 (5 bases). The CDR3 consists of 16 residues. Germline lookup yields CDR1 LNHNV and CDR2 YYDKDF (reference sequence). V was pared by 0 bases and J by 0 bases, with 11 bases between.

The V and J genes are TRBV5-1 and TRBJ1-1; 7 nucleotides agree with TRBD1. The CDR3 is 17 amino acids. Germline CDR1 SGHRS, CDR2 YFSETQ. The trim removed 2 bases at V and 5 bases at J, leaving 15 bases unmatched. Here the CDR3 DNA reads TGCGCCAGCAGCTTTCTTCCTTACCGCGGACAGGAGACTGAAGCTTTCTTT. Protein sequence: CASSFLPYRGQETEAFF.

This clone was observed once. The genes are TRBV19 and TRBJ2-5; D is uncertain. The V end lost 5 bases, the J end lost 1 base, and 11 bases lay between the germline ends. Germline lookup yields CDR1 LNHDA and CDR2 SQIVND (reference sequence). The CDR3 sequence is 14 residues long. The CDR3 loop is CASSRDILQETQYF. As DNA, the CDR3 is TGTGCCAGTAGTCGTGACATCCTCCAAGAGACCCAGTACTTC. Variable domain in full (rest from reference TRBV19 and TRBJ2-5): DGGITQSPKYLFRKEGQNVTLSCEQNLNHDAMYWYRQDPGQGLRLIYYSQIVNDFQKGDIAEGYSVSREKKESFPLTVTSAQKNPTAFYLCASSRDILQETQYFGPGTRLLVL.

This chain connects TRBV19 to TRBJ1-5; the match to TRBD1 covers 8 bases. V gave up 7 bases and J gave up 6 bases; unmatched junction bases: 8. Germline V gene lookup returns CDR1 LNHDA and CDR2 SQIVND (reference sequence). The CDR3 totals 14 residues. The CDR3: CASITQGGSQPQHF. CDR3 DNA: TGTGCCAGTATTACACAGGGGGGAAGTCAGCCCCAGCATTTT.